This T cell receptor beta chain originates from a study of beta chain features in type 1 diabetes. Study at large: Patients shared similar age, gender and cell yields with healthy donors. Summed over all samples, the examined sorted cells came to 95 million to 120 million. Overall study results and limits: In all four CD4+ subsets, TCRB CDR3 length was significantly, moderately reduced in type 1 diabetes.

The sequenced template was cDNA made from the entire isolated RNA. Sequencing used immunoSEQ multiplex PCR; TCRdb keeps in-frame clones, though not all of them. The sample lists more than 95,000 clones, approximately 15% occurring once. As for this clone: Antigen unknown.

The clonotype originates from a man between 18 and 35 years old with type 1 diabetes. Input material: central memory CD4+ T cells from blood.

This CDR3 reads CASSLRQGAQNIQYF. The CDR3 DNA follows: TGTGCCAGCAGTTTACGACAGGGGGCCCAAAACATTCAGTACTTC. The chain recombines TRBV28 with TRBJ2-4, with TRBD1 matching over 10 bases. Trimming at V came to 2 bases and at J to 5 bases, leaving 3 bases not matched to a gene. The CDR3 has 15 residues. Germline loops: CDR1 MDHEN, CDR2 SYDVKM.